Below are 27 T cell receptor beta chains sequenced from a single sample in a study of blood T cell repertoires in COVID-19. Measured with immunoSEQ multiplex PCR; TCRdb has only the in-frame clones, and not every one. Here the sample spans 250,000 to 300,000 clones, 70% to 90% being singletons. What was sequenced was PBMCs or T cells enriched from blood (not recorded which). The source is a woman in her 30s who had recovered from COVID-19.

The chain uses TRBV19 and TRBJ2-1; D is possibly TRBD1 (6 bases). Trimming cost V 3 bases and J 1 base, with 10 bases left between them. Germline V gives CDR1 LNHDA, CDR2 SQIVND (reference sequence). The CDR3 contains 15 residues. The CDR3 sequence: CASSIGQGSYNEQFF. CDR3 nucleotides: TGTGCCAGTAGTATCGGCCAGGGGTCCTACAATGAGCAGTTCTTC.

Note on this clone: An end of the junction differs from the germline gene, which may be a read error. The CDR3 loop reads CASSLRGDRGDGNYGYTF. The CDR3 DNA reads as TGTGCTAGCAGCTTACGCGGGGACAGGGGGGATGGTAACTATGGCTACACCTTC. The chain uses TRBV7-7 and TRBJ1-2, with 11 nucleotides matching TRBD1. The CDR3 contains 18 residues. Germline CDR1 is SSHAT and CDR2 is FNYEAQ (reference sequence). Combining the CDR3 with reference TRBV7-7 and TRBJ1-2 gives the whole variable domain GAGVSQSPRYKVTKRGQDVTLRCDPISSHATLYWYQQALGQGPEFLTYFNYEAQPDKSGLPSDRFSAERPEGSISTLTIQRTEQRDSAMYRCASSLRGDRGDGNYGYTFGSGTRLTVV.

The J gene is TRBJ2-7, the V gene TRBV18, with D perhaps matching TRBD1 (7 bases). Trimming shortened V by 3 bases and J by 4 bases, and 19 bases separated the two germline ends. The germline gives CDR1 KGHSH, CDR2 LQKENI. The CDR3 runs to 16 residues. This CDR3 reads CASSPELGGQSYEQYF. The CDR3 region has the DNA TGTGCCAGCTCACCGGAGTTGGGGGGACAGAGTTACGAGCAGTACTTC.

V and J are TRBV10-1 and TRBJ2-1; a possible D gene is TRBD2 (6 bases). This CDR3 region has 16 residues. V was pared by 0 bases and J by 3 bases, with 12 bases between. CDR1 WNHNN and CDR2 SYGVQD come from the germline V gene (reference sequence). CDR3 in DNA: TGCGCCAGCAGTGAGTCTGGGGGACTCGACTACAATGAGCAGTTCTTC. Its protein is CASSESGGLDYNEQFF.

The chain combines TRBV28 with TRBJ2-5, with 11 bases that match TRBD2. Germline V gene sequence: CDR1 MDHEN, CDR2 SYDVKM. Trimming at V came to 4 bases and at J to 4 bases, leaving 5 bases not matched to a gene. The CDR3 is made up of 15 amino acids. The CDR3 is CASSSAGTSGETQYF. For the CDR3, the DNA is TGTGCCAGCAGTTCAGCGGGGACTAGCGGAGAGACCCAGTACTTC. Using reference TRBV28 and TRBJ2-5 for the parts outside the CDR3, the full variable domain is DVKVTQSSRYLVKRTGEKVFLECVQDMDHENMFWYRQDPGLGLRLIYFSYDVKMKEKGDIPEGYSVSREKKERFSLILESASTNQTSMYLCASSSAGTSGETQYFGPGTRLLVL.

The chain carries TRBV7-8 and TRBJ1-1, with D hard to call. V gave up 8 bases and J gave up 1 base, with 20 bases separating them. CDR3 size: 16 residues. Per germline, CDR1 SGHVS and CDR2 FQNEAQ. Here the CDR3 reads CASVRSTNRTNTEAFF. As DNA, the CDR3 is TGTGCCAGCGTTAGGTCGACTAATCGAACGAACACTGAAGCTTTCTTT. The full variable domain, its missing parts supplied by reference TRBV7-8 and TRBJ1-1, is GAGVSQSPRYKVAKRGQDVALRCDPISGHVSLFWYQQALGQGPEFLTYFQNEAQLDKSGLPSDRFFAERPEGSVSTLKIQRTQQEDSAVYLCASVRSTNRTNTEAFFGQGTRLTVV.

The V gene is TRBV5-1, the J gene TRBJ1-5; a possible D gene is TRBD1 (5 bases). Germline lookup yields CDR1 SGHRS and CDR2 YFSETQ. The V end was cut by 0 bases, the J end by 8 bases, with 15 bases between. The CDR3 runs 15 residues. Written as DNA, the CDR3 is TGCGCCAGCAGCTTGGGCGGGGGAAGGGTTGAGCCCCAGCATTTT. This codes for CASSLGGGRVEPQHF. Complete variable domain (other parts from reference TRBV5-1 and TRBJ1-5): KAGVTQTPRYLIKTRGQQVTLSCSPISGHRSVSWYQQTPGQGLQFLFEYFSETQRNKGNFPGRFSGRQFSNSRSEMNVSTLELGDSALYLCASSLGGGRVEPQHFGDGTRLSIL.

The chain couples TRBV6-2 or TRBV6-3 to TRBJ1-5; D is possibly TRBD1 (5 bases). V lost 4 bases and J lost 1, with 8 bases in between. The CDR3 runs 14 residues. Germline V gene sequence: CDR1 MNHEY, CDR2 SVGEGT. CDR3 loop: CASSWGGSNQPQHF. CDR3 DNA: TGTGCCAGCAGTTGGGGGGGAAGCAATCAGCCCCAGCATTTT.

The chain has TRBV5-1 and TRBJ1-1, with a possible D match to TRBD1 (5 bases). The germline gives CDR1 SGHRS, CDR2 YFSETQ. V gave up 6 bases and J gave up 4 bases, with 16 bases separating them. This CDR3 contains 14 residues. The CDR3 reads CASKGVGSLTEAFF. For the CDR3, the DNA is TGCGCCAGCAAAGGGGTCGGATCCCTCACTGAAGCTTTCTTT.

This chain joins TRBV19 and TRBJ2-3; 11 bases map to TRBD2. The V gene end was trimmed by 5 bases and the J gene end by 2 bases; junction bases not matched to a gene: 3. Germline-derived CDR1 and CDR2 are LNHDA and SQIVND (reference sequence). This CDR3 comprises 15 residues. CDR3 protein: CASSWTSGYTDTQYF. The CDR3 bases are TGTGCCAGTAGTTGGACTAGCGGGTACACAGATACGCAGTATTTT. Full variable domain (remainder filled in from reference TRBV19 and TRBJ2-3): DGGITQSPKYLFRKEGQNVTLSCEQNLNHDAMYWYRQDPGQGLRLIYYSQIVNDFQKGDIAEGYSVSREKKESFPLTVTSAQKNPTAFYLCASSWTSGYTDTQYFGPGTRLTVL.

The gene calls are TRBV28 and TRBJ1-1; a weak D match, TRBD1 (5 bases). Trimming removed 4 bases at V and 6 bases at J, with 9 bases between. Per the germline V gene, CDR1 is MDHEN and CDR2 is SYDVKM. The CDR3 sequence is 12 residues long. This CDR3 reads CASSSRAAEAFF. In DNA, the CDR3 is TGTGCCAGCAGTTCCAGGGCGGCTGAAGCTTTCTTT.

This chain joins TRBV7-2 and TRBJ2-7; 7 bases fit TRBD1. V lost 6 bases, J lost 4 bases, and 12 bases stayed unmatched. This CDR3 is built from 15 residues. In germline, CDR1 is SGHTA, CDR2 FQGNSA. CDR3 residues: CASRPSGTALYEQYF. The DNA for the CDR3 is TGTGCCAGCAGGCCTTCCGGGACAGCCCTTTACGAGCAGTACTTC. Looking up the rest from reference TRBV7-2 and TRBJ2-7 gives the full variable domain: GAGVSQSPSNKVTEKGKDVELRCDPISGHTALYWYRQSLGQGLEFLIYFQGNSAPDKSGLPSDRFSAERTGGSVSTLTIQRTQQEDSAVYLCASRPSGTALYEQYFGPGTRLTVT.

CDR3 protein: CASSSSGKNIQYF. DNA of the CDR3: TGTGCCAGCAGCTCCAGCGGAAAAAACATTCAGTACTTC. This chain joins TRBV12-3 or TRBV12-4 and TRBJ2-4, with D maybe TRBD2 (5 bases). The V end lost 6 bases, the J end lost 4 bases, and 10 bases lay between the germline ends. This CDR3 has 13 amino acids.

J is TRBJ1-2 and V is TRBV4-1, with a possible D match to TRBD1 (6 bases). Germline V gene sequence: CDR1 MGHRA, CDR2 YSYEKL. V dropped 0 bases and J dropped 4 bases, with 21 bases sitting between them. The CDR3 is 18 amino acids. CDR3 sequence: CASSQDEVIGQISYGYTF. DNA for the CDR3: TGCGCCAGCAGCCAAGATGAGGTAATCGGACAGATTTCCTATGGCTACACCTTC.

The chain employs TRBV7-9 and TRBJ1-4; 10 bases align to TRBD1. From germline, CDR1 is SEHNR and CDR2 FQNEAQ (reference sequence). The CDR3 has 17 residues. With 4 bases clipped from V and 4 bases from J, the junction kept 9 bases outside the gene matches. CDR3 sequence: CASSSYGTGANNEKLFF. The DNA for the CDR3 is TGTGCCAGCAGCTCTTACGGGACAGGGGCCAATAATGAAAAACTGTTTTTT.

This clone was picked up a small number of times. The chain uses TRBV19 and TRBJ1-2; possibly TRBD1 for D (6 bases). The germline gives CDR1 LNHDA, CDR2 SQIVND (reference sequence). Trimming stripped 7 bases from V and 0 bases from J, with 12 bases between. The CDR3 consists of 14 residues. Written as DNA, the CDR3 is TGTGCCAGTACAGGGGCCATAGCTAACTATGGCTACACCTTC. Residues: CASTGAIANYGYTF.

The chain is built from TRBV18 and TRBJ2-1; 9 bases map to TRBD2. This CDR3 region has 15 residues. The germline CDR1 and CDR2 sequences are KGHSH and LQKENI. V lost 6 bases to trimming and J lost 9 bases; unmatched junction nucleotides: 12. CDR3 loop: CASSAGGHAGGEQFF. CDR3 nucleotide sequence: TGTGCCAGCTCGGCGGGAGGGCACGCAGGGGGTGAGCAGTTCTTC.

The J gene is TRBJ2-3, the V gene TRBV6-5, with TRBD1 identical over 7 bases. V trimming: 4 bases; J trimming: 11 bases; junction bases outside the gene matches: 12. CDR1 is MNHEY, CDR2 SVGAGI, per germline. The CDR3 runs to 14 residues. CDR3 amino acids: CASSSHSDRVKQYF. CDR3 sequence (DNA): TGTGCCAGCAGTTCCCACTCCGACAGGGTTAAGCAGTATTTT.

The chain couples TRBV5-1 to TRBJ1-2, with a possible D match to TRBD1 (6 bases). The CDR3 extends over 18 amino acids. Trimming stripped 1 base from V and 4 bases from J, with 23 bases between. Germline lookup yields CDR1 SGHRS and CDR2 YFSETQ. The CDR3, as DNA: TGCGCCAGCAGCTTGTACAGGGAATCGGAATTGAATGTCTATGGCTACACCTTC. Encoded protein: CASSLYRESELNVYGYTF.

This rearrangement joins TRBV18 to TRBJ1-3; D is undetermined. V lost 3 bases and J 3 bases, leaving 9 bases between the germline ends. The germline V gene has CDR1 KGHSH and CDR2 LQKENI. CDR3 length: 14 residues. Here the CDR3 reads CASSPAGDGNTIYF. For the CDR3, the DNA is TGTGCCAGCTCACCGGCGGGCGATGGAAACACCATATATTTT.

This CDR3 is CASSYDRDRGNGYTF. The DNA of the CDR3 is TGTGCCAGCAGCTACGACCGGGATAGGGGGAATGGCTACACCTTC. The rearrangement joins TRBV13 to TRBJ1-2; D possibly corresponds to TRBD1 (6 bases). CDR3 length equals 15 residues. Trimming shortened V by 4 bases and J by 6 bases, and 18 bases separated the two germline ends. Germline CDR1 is PRHDT and CDR2 is FYEKMQ (reference sequence).

The CDR3 nucleotides are TGTGCCAGCATCACCCCGGGGGGTAGGGCCTACGAGCAGTACTTC. This sequence encodes CASITPGGRAYEQYF. The chain couples TRBV28 to TRBJ2-7; 7 bases line up with TRBD2. The V segment lost 7 bases and the J segment 2 bases; nucleotides outside the gene matches: 11. Germline V gene sequence: CDR1 MDHEN, CDR2 SYDVKM. The CDR3 covers 15 residues. The whole variable domain, filled in from reference TRBV28 and TRBJ2-7, reads DVKVTQSSRYLVKRTGEKVFLECVQDMDHENMFWYRQDPGLGLRLIYFSYDVKMKEKGDIPEGYSVSREKKERFSLILESASTNQTSMYLCASITPGGRAYEQYFGPGTRLTVT.

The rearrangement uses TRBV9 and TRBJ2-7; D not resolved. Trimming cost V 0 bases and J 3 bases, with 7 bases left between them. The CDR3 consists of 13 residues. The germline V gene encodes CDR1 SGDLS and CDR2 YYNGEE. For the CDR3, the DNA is TGTGCCAGCAGCGTAGACGACAACTACGAGCAGTACTTC. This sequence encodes CASSVDDNYEQYF. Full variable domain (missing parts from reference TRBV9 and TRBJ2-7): DSGVTQTPKHLITATGQRVTLRCSPRSGDLSVYWYQQSLDQGLQFLIQYYNGEERAKGNILERFSAQQFPDLHSELNLSSLELGDSALYFCASSVDDNYEQYFGPGTRLTVT.

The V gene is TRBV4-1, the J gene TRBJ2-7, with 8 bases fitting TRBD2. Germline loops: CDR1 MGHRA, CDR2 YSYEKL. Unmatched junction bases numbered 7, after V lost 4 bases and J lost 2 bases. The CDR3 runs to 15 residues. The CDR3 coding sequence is TGCGCCAGCAGCCCGACGGGGACTAGGGCCTACGAGCAGTACTTC. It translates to CASSPTGTRAYEQYF.

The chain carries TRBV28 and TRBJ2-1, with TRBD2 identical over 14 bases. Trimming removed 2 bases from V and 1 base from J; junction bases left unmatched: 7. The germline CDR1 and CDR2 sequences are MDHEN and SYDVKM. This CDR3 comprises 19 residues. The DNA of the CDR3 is TGTGCCAGCAGTTTAACCCGCGGGACTAGCGGGGGTTCCTACAATGAGCAGTTCTTC. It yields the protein CASSLTRGTSGGSYNEQFF. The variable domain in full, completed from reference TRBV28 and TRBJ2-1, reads DVKVTQSSRYLVKRTGEKVFLECVQDMDHENMFWYRQDPGLGLRLIYFSYDVKMKEKGDIPEGYSVSREKKERFSLILESASTNQTSMYLCASSLTRGTSGGSYNEQFFGPGTRLTVL.

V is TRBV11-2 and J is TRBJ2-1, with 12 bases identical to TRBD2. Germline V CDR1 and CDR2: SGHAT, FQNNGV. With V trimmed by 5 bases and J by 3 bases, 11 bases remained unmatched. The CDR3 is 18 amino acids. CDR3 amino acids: CASSPRVASGGDYNEQFF. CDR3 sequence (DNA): TGTGCCAGCAGCCCCCGTGTGGCTAGCGGGGGGGACTACAATGAGCAGTTCTTC.

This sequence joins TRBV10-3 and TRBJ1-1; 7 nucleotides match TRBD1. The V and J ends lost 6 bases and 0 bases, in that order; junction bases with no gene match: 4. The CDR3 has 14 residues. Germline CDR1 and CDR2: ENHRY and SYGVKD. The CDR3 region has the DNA TGTGCCATCAGGGACAGGACGTTGAACACTGAAGCTTTCTTT. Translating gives CAIRDRTLNTEAFF.